The sequence of this T cell receptor (beta chain) was determined in a study of cytomegalovirus exposure and HLA in healthy donors. Study-wide context: Among around 200 million T cells, an earlier analysis found 95 million to 140 million unique TCR beta sequences.

Findings and limits, study-wide: A missense variant in DCLRE1C was later tied to TCR beta V- and J-gene trimming. Later analysis identified 15,000 to 20,000 TCR beta sequences associated with HLA alleles, using a false discovery rate threshold of 0.05. It emerged from a later analysis that several of the most significant clusters appeared to be linked to common viral pathogens.

60 Vbeta and 13 Jbeta primers were used in PCR. Clones were sequenced by immunoSEQ multiplex PCR, and TCRdb holds only the in-frame ones, with some missing. In all, the sample yields some 82,000 clones. With regard to this clone: Its cognate antigen is unknown.

There are 14 residues in the CDR3. Trimming left V 4 bases short and J 1 base short, with 11 bases between. In germline, CDR1 is MNHEY, CDR2 SVGAGI. The receptor was derived from a woman aged 30 to 39 in good health and CMV-seronegative. Sequencing used PBMCs. The gene calls are TRBV6-5 and TRBJ2-7; maybe TRBD2 (5 bases). In DNA form, the CDR3 reads TGTGCCAGCAGTTTCGGGCGGGTATCCTACGAGCAGTACTTC. It encodes CASSFGRVSYEQYF.